This section outlines one TCR beta chain sequence together with its context. This specimen belongs to a study of CD8 T cells in Susac syndrome. In blood CD8+ and CD4+ T cells, TCR beta underwent sequencing. In contrast to the negatively isolated CD8+ and CD4+ T cells, TEMRA cells were FACS-enriched. The V gene's germline CDR1 is LGHNA and CDR2 YSLEER. The V gene lost 1 base and the J gene lost 6 bases, with 12 bases spanning the gap. The CDR3 is 15 residues long. It was with random hexamers that 0.5 to 1 ug RNA was reverse transcribed. The amplification used immunoSEQ multiplex PCR on TCR beta CDR3; it spanned 54 Vbeta and 13 Jbeta. In TCRdb, the immunoSEQ multiplex PCR reads were re-called with MiXCR into one record per CDR3 protein. The data show approximately 71,000 distinct CDR3 sequences, with roughly 95% seen just once and over 0.09% held by the top ten.

The rearrangement links TRBV4-3 to TRBJ2-2; D might be TRBD2 (7 bases). The source material was CD4+ T cells from PBMCs. This sequence was found in a human donor with multiple sclerosis. The chain's CDR3 is CASSQAAGAPGELFF. For the CDR3, the DNA is TGCGCCAGCAGCCAAGCCGCGGGGGCACCCGGGGAGCTGTTTTTT.